This T cell receptor beta chain derives from a study of type 1 and type 2 diabetes patients. Study overall: Donors were type 1 diabetes, type 2 diabetes, or nondiabetic controls.

Trimming left V 7 bases short and J 4 bases short, with 14 bases between. The CDR3 has 14 amino acids. The germline CDR1 and CDR2 sequences are LNHDA and SQIVND (reference sequence). Genomic DNA was the PCR template. Amplification of the beta chain CDR3 used 30 forward and 13 reverse multiplex primers. TCRdb ran MiXCR on the multiplex PCR reads and lists one entry per CDR3 protein. The sample holds 270,000 or so distinct CDR3 sequences, approximately 50% seen once. The sequenced sample was peripheral blood mononuclear cells (PBMCs). This clonotype was obtained from a young man with type 2 diabetes. This chain connects TRBV19 to TRBJ1-3; possible D gene TRBD1, 6 bases. The DNA for the CDR3 is TGTGCCAGTATGTGGACAGACGGGGGAAACACCATATATTTT. Translated, it gives CASMWTDGGNTIYF.